This entry lists 23 T cell receptor beta chains sequenced from one sample in a study of T cell responses to AZD1222 COVID-19 vaccine. Assay: immunoSEQ multiplex PCR; the TCRdb copy retains only in-frame clones and omits some. The table records about 120,000 clones, 92% of them present only once. The sample consisted of peripheral blood, taken on day 0 of AZD1222 vaccination. These receptors were collected from an adult in good health.

This clone was seen a single time. This sequence joins TRBV18 and TRBJ1-1; 8 bases are a match to TRBD1. Germline-derived CDR1 and CDR2 are KGHSH and LQKENI. CDR3 size: 15 residues. The junction had 10 bases not matched to a gene; V was cut back by 6 bases and J by 4 bases. For the CDR3, the DNA is TGTGCCAGCTCCAAGGACAGGGTCGGACCCACTGAAGCTTTCTTT. Amino acids: CASSKDRVGPTEAFF.

The count of this clone is one. V gene TRBV6-2 or TRBV6-3 combines with J gene TRBJ2-1, with 7 bases fitting TRBD2. J gave up 2 bases and V 5 bases, and 12 bases lay outside the gene matches. Germline CDR1 is MNHEY and CDR2 is SVGEGT. The CDR3 runs to 17 residues. CDR3 coding DNA: TGTGCCAGCAGTCCAGTCAGGACTAGTAGGCCCTACAATGAGCAGTTCTTC. Its protein is CASSPVRTSRPYNEQFF.

The rearrangement joins TRBV19 to TRBJ1-4; no clear D. The CDR3 length is 16 residues. V lost 1 base to trimming and J lost 5 bases, with 14 bases between them. CDR1 LNHDA and CDR2 SQIVND come from the germline V gene (reference sequence). CDR3 coding DNA: TGTGCCAGTAGTATAGCGTCGGGCCTCGGGAATGAAAAACTGTTTTTT. The encoded protein is CASSIASGLGNEKLFF.

This rearrangement joins TRBV9 to TRBJ2-1; perhaps D is TRBD1 or TRBD2 (5 bases each). Germline V gene lookup returns CDR1 SGDLS and CDR2 YYNGEE. CDR3 length: 14 residues. Trimming removed 7 bases at V and 9 bases at J, with 20 bases between. CDR3 bases: TGTGCCAGCTCCCCGGGGCCCAAGTACGGTGAGCAGTTCTTC. Its translation: CASSPGPKYGEQFF.

The V call is TRBV6-5, the J call TRBJ2-1, with TRBD1 matching 7 bases. The V and J ends lost 7 bases and 6 bases, in that order; junction bases with no gene match: 6. The CDR3 contains 13 residues. Germline V gene sequence: CDR1 MNHEY, CDR2 SVGAGI. For the CDR3, the DNA is TGTGCCAGCACCCCGACAGGGCGCAATGAGCAGTTCTTC. Translation gives CASTPTGRNEQFF.

The genes are TRBV5-6 and TRBJ1-2; 8 nucleotides match TRBD1. Germline V gene sequence: CDR1 SGHDT, CDR2 YYEEEE. This CDR3 comprises 18 residues. The V segment lost 4 bases and the J segment 2 bases; nucleotides outside the gene matches: 16. The CDR3 here is CASSGGQGGEPSNYGYTF. The CDR3 DNA is TGTGCCAGCAGCGGAGGACAGGGCGGGGAGCCTTCAAACTATGGCTACACCTTC.

This chain links TRBV5-6 with TRBJ1-6, with D tentatively TRBD1 (5 bases). This CDR3 contains 17 residues. From germline, CDR1 is SGHDT and CDR2 YYEEEE. V was cut by 3 bases and J by 0 bases, with 13 bases left in between. This CDR3 is CASSSRGRHSYNSPLHF. For the CDR3, the DNA is TGTGCCAGCAGCTCCCGGGGACGGCACTCCTATAATTCACCCCTCCACTTT.

In this sample, this clone turned up once. The chain recombines TRBV2 with TRBJ1-1; 7 bases agree with TRBD1. Germline V lookup: CDR1 SNHLY, CDR2 FYNNEI. This CDR3 contains 14 residues. V trimming: 4 bases; J trimming: 3 bases; junction bases outside the gene matches: 5. The CDR3 is CASSVQGPDTEAFF. For the CDR3, the DNA is TGTGCCAGCAGTGTACAGGGGCCGGACACTGAAGCTTTCTTT.

The chain links TRBV11-3 to TRBJ2-3, with D uncertain. V was cut by 1 base and J by 1 base, with 6 bases left in between. This CDR3 has 14 amino acids. CDR1 is SGHNT and CDR2 is YENEEA in the germline V gene. The CDR3 coding sequence is TGTGCCAGCAGCTTAGCGCCAGGCACAGATACGCAGTATTTT. It encodes CASSLAPGTDTQYF.

This clone is categorized as medium-sized (0.01 to 0.1%). This chain links TRBV6-5 with TRBJ2-2; the D call may be TRBD1 or TRBD2 (5 bases each). V was cut by 11 bases and J by 2 bases, with 12 bases left in between. Germline CDR1 and CDR2: MNHEY and SVGAGI. The CDR3 loop spans 13 amino acids. CDR3 DNA sequence: TGTGCCCTGAGGGGAGTTAACACCGGGGAGCTGTTTTTT. It translates to CALRGVNTGELFF.

This chain links TRBV5-6 with TRBJ2-2; no reliable D call. V was clipped by 5 bases and J by 2 bases, with 7 bases between them. The CDR3 is 13 residues long. From germline, CDR1 is SGHDT and CDR2 YYEEEE. The CDR3 reads CASRLENTGELFF. In DNA, the CDR3 is TGTGCCAGCAGGCTTGAAAACACCGGGGAGCTGTTTTTT.

The chain is built from TRBV5-1 and TRBJ1-2; no reliable D call. The germline V gene has CDR1 SGHRS and CDR2 YFSETQ. Trimming removed 0 bases at V and 2 bases at J, with 5 bases between. The CDR3 runs to 13 residues. The CDR3 sequence: CASSLVSNYGYTF. The CDR3 DNA reads TGCGCCAGCAGCTTGGTAAGCAACTATGGCTACACCTTC.

This chain joins TRBV6-5 and TRBJ1-1; no definite D call. CDR1 and CDR2 from the germline V gene are MNHEY and SVGAGI. The CDR3 runs to 14 residues. V was cut by 4 bases and J by 5 bases, with 14 bases left in between. Written as DNA, the CDR3 is TGTGCCAGCAGTTTGCGGGTAATGGGGACTGAAGCTTTCTTT. Its protein product is CASSLRVMGTEAFF.

The genes are TRBV5-4 and TRBJ1-3; maybe TRBD1 (6 bases). The ends were cut back, 3 bases at V and 0 bases at J, with 19 bases in the middle. The germline CDR1 and CDR2 sequences are SGHNT and YYREEE (reference sequence). The CDR3 is 18 amino acids. CDR3 sequence: CASSWGAPAGDSGNTIYF. DNA for the CDR3: TGTGCCAGCAGCTGGGGGGCCCCTGCAGGGGACTCTGGAAACACCATATATTTT.

The chain uses TRBV20-1 and TRBJ2-1; a weak D match, TRBD2 (5 bases). The V gene's germline CDR1 is DFQATT and CDR2 SNEGSKA (reference sequence). V was pared by 3 bases and J by 6 bases, with 12 bases between. The CDR3 loop spans 13 amino acids. The CDR3 DNA reads as TGCAGTGCTAGTCTACTAGTCACCAATGAGCAGTTCTTC. Amino acid sequence: CSASLLVTNEQFF.

The rearrangement uses TRBV6-5 and TRBJ1-1; D uncertain. Trimming left V 0 bases short and J 5 bases short, with 13 bases between. CDR3 size: 15 residues. Looked up from germline, CDR1 is MNHEY and CDR2 is SVGAGI. The CDR3 spells CASSYSGRGRTEAFF. The CDR3, as DNA: TGTGCCAGCAGTTACTCGGGCAGAGGGCGGACTGAAGCTTTCTTT.

V is TRBV2 and J is TRBJ1-2; D ambiguous. Per germline, CDR1 SNHLY and CDR2 FYNNEI. The CDR3 is 12 residues long. The V end lost 6 bases, the J end lost 4 bases, and 9 bases lay between the germline ends. CDR3 sequence reads: CASRVDGYGYTF. The CDR3 bases are TGTGCCAGCAGGGTAGATGGCTATGGCTACACCTTC.

The chain combines TRBV10-3 with TRBJ1-6; unclear D gene. The CDR3 is made up of 12 amino acids. The V and J ends lost 3 bases and 9 bases respectively, with 6 bases between them. Germline assignment: CDR1 ENHRY and CDR2 SYGVKD. This chain's CDR3 is CAISDKGSPLHF. CDR3 in DNA: TGTGCCATCAGTGATAAGGGTTCACCCCTCCACTTT.

The V and J genes are TRBV11-3 and TRBJ2-5; D is possibly TRBD2 (6 bases). Germline assignment: CDR1 SGHNT and CDR2 YENEEA. Trimming took off 0 bases at V and 9 bases at J, with 14 bases between the two ends. The CDR3 has 14 amino acids. In nucleotides, the CDR3 is TGTGCCAGCAGCTTAGATGTGGAGCCGGGGGCCCAGTACTTC. Its protein is CASSLDVEPGAQYF.

This chain links TRBV7-2 with TRBJ2-5, with 11 nucleotides matching TRBD2. V was pared by 1 base and J by 5 bases, with 12 bases of the junction left unmatched. From germline, CDR1 is SGHTA and CDR2 FQGNSA. The CDR3 extends over 18 amino acids. The chain's CDR3 is CASSLVAGGANAGETQYF. DNA of the CDR3: TGTGCCAGCAGCTTAGTAGCGGGGGGGGCCAACGCCGGGGAGACCCAGTACTTC.

The genes are TRBV5-1 and TRBJ2-7; D is possibly TRBD1 or TRBD2 (5 bases each). From germline, CDR1 is SGHRS and CDR2 YFSETQ. V was clipped by 4 bases and J by 5 bases, with 13 bases between them. The CDR3 totals 13 residues. CDR3 region: CASSVPGRNEQYF. The CDR3 nucleotides are TGCGCCAGCAGCGTCCCGGGGCGCAACGAGCAGTACTTC.

The chain has TRBV9 and TRBJ1-3, with a weak D call TRBD1 (5 bases). V was clipped by 2 bases and J by 0 bases, with 12 bases between them. This CDR3 is 16 amino acids long. From germline, CDR1 is SGDLS and CDR2 YYNGEE. The CDR3 is CASSVSLTDSGNTIYF. The CDR3 DNA reads as TGTGCCAGCAGCGTGTCCTTGACAGACTCTGGAAACACCATATATTTT.

The V and J genes are TRBV18 and TRBJ1-3, with D unclear. The CDR3 totals 13 residues. Germline lookup yields CDR1 KGHSH and CDR2 LQKENI. Trimming took off 0 bases at V and 6 bases at J, with 6 bases between the two ends. CDR3: CASSPPALNTIYF. The CDR3 DNA reads as TGTGCCAGCTCACCACCGGCTTTAAACACCATATATTTT.